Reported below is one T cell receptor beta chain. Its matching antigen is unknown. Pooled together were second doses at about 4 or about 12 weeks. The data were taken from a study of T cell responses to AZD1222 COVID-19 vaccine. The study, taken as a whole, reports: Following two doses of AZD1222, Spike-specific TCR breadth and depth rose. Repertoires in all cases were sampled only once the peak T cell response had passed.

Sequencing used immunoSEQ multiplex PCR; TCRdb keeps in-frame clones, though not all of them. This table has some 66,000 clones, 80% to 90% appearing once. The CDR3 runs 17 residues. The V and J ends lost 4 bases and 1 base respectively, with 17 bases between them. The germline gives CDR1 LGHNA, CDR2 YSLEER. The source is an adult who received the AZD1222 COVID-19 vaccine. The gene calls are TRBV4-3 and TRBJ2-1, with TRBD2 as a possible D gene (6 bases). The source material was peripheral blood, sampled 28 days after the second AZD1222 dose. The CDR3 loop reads CASSRLWRRESYNEQFF. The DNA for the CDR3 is TGCGCCAGCAGCCGTTTGTGGCGGCGGGAATCCTACAATGAGCAGTTCTTC.